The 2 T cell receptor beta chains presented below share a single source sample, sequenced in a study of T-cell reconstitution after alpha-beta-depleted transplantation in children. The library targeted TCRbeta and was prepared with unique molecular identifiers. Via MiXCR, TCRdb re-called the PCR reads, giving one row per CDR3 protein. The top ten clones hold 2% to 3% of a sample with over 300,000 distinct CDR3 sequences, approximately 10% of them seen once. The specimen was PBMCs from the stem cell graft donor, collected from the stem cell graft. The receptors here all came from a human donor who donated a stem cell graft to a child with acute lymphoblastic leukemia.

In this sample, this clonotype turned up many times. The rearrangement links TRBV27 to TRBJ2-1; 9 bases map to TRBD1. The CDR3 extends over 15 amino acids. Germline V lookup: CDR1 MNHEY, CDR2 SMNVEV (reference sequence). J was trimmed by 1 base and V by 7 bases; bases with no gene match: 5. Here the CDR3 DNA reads TGTGCCAGCACCACCGGGACAGGGTCCTACAATGAGCAGTTCTTC. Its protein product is CASTTGTGSYNEQFF.

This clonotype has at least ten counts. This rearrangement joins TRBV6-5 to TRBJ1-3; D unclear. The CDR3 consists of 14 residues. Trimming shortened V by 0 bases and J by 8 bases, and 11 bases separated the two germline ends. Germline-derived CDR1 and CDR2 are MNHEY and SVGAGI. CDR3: CASSYSGGSHTIYF. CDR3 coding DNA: TGTGCCAGCAGTTACTCCGGCGGGTCACACACCATATATTTT.